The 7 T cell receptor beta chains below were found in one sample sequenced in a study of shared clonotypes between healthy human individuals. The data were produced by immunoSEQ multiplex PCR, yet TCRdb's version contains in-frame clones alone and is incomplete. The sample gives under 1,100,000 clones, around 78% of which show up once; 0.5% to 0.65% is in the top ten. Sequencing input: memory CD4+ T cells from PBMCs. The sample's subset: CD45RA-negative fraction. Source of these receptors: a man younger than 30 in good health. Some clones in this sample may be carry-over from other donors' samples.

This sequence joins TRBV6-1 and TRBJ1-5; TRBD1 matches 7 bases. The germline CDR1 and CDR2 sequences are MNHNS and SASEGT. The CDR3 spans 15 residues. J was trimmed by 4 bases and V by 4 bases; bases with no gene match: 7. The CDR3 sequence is CASSVSRDRNQPQHF. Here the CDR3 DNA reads TGTGCCAGCAGTGTCAGCCGGGACAGAAATCAGCCCCAGCATTTT.

The CDR3: CSVGGRDRSNEKLFF. CDR3 nucleotides: TGCAGCGTTGGGGGTCGGGACAGGAGTAATGAAAAACTGTTTTTT. V gene TRBV29-1 combines with J gene TRBJ1-4, with 8 bases that match TRBD1. Looked up from germline, CDR1 is SQVTM and CDR2 is ANQGSEA. The length of the CDR3 is 15 residues. J lost 4 bases, V lost 4 bases, and 8 bases had no gene match.

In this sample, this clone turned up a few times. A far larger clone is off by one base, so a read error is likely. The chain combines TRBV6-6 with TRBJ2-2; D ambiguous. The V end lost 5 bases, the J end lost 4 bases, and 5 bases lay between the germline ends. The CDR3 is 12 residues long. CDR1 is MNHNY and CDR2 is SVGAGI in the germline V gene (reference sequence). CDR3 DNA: TGTGCCAGCAGTCTTATCACCGGGGAGCTGTTTTTT. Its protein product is CASSLITGELFF.

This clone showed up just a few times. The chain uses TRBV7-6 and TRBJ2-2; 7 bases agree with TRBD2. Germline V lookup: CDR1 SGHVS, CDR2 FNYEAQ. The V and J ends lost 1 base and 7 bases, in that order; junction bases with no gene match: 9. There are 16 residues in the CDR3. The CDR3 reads CASSLGIAGEYGELFF. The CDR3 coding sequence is TGTGCCAGCAGCTTAGGGATTGCGGGAGAATACGGGGAGCTGTTTTTT.

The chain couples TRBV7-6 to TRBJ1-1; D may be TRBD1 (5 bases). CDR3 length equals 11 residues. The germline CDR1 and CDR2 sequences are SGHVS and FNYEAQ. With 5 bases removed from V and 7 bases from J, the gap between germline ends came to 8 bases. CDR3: CASSQTDEAFF. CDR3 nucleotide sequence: TGTGCCAGCAGCCAGACAGATGAAGCTTTCTTT.

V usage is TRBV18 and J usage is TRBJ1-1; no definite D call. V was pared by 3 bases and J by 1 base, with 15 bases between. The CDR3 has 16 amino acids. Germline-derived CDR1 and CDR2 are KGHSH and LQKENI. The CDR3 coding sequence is TGTGCCAGCTCACCTAAAGCAGCCACGGGGAACACTGAAGCTTTCTTT. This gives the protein CASSPKAATGNTEAFF.

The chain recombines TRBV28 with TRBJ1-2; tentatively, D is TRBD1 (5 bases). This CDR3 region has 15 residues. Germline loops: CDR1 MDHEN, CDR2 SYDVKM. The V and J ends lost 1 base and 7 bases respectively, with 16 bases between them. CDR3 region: CASSLFLGSGGGYTF. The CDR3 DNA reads TGTGCCAGCAGTTTATTTTTGGGGAGTGGGGGTGGCTACACCTTC.